Detailed here is one TCR beta chain. The antigen remains undetermined. V was clipped by 9 bases and J by 6 bases; unmatched bases: 9. This CDR3 comprises 14 residues. CDR1 and CDR2 (germline): SGHVS, FQNEAQ. The data belong to a study of T cell repertoires and Cas9 in healthy adults. Study background: SpCas9-reactive CD4 and CD8 T cells were characterized for potency, cytotoxicity and lineage.

The table came from immunoSEQ multiplex PCR; TCRdb's copy has only in-frame clones and leaves some out. The table includes about 14,000 clones, nearly 90% detected once. Study observations and caveats: SpCas9-reactive regulatory T cells reportedly mitigated SpCas9-reactive effector T cells in vitro.

The receptor was isolated from a human donor in good health. Sequences were obtained from Tregs (CD4+, CD25+, CD127-, CD137-, CD154-) from PBMCs; culture status not recorded. The V gene is TRBV7-8, the J gene TRBJ2-1; 9 nucleotides line up with TRBD1. CDR3 region: CASLRDRVANEQFF. Here the CDR3 DNA reads TGTGCCAGTCTCCGGGACAGGGTCGCCAATGAGCAGTTCTTC.